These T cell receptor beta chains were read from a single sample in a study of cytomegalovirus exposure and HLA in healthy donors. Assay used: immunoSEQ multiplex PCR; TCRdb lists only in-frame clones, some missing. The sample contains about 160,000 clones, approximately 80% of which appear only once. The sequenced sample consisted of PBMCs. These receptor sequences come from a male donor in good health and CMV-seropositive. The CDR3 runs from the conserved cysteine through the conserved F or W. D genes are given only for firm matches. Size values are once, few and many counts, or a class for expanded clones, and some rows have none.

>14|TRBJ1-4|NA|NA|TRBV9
TGTGCCAGCAGCGTAGAGGGCGGGAATGAAAAACTGTTTTTT
CASSVEGGNEKLFF
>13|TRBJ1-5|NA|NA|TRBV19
TGTGCCACCCTGGCGGGGATTGGTCAGCCCCAGCATTTT
CATLAGIGQPQHF
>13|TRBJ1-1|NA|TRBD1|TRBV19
TGTGCCAGTACGTGGACAGGGAGGACTGAAGCTTTCTTT
CASTWTGRTEAFF
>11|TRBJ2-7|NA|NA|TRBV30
TGTGCCTGGAGTGTACTTCTGGAGCAGTACTTC
CAWSVLLEQYF
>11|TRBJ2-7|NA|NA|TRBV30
TGTGCCTGGAGTGACTTCACAGGTTGGTACTTC
CAWSDFTGWYF
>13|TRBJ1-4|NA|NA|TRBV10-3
TGTGCCATCAATGGGGGGACTAATGAAAAACTGTTTTTT
CAINGGTNEKLFF
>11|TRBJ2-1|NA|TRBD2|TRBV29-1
TGCAGCTCCAGCGGGAGGGAGGAGCAGTTCTTC
CSSSGREEQFF
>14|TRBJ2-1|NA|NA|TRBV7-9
TGTGCCAGCAGCTTAGCGGGAAGCGGTAATGAGCAGTTCTTC
CASSLAGSGNEQFF
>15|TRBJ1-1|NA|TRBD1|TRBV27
TGTGCCAGCAGTCCTCCGACAGGGGGCGCGACTGAAGCTTTCTTT
CASSPPTGGATEAFF
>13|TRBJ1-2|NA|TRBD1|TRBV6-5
TGTGCCAGCAGTTCTCAACAGGGGTTCGGCTACACCTTC
CASSSQQGFGYTF
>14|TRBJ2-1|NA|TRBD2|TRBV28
TGTGCCAGCAGTTTGGGACTAGCCAGAGAGAAGCAGTTCTTC
CASSLGLAREKQFF
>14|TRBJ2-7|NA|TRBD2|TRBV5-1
TGCGCCAGCAGCTGGACTAGCGGGAGTATTGAGCAGTACTTC
CASSWTSGSIEQYF
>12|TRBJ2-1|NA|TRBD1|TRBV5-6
TGTGCCAGCAGCCGGGACAGTACTGAGCAGTTCTTC
CASSRDSTEQFF
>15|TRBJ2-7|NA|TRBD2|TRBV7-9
TGTGCCAGCAGCCCCACCGGGACTAGCGGCTACGAGCAGTACTTC
CASSPTGTSGYEQYF
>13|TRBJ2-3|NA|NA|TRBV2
TGTGCCAGCAGGGGCAGGGGCGCAGATACGCAGTATTTT
CASRGRGADTQYF
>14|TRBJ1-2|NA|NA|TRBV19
TGTGCCAGTAGTATAGAAGGCGGGGCGTATGGCTACACCTTC
CASSIEGGAYGYTF
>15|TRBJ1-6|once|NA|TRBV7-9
TGTTCCAGCAGCCCTGGGGGCCGGCCTAATTCACCCCTCCACTTT
CSSSPGGRPNSPLHF
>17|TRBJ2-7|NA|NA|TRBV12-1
TGTGCCAGCAGCTTTGCGCCACTAGCGGGAACATCCTACGAGCAGTACTTC
CASSFAPLAGTSYEQYF
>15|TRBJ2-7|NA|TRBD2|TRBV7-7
TGTGCTAGCAGCCCCGGACTAGCGGGATCCTACGAGCAGTACTTC
CASSPGLAGSYEQYF
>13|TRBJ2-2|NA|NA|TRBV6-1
TGTGCTCAGCGAGCCGATAACACCGGGGAGCTGTTTTTT
CAQRADNTGELFF
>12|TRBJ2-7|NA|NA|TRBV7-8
TGTGCCAGCAGCGCCTGGGCGTACGAGCAGTACTTC
CASSAWAYEQYF
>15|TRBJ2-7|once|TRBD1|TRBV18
TGTGCCAGCTCACCTTATCGGGACAGCCAGAGCGAGCAGTACTTC
CASSPYRDSQSEQYF
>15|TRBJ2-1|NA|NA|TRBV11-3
TGTGCCAGCAGCTTAGACCTAGCCACCTACAATGAGCAGTTCTTC
CASSLDLATYNEQFF
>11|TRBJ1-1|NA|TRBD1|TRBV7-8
TGTGCCAGCAGCTCCGGACAGGGCTATTTCTTT
CASSSGQGYFF
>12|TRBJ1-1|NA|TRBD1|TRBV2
TGTGCCAGCAGTCGACAGGGAACTGAAGCTTTCTTT
CASSRQGTEAFF
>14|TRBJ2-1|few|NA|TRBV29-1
TGCAGCGTTGAGGTCCAGGGCTCCTACAATGAGCAGTTCTTC
CSVEVQGSYNEQFF
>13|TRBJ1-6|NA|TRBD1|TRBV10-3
TGTGCCATCAGAGAAGGACAGGGGCCACCCCTCCACTTT
CAIREGQGPPLHF
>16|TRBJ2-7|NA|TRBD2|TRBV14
TGTGCCAGCAGCCACTTATTAGCGGGAGGAGCTTACGAGCAGTACTTC
CASSHLLAGGAYEQYF
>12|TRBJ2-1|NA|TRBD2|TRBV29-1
TGCAGCGCAGACGGACTAGCTGAGGAGCAGTTCTTC
CSADGLAEEQFF
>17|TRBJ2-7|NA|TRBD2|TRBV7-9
TGTGCCAGCAGCTTAGTGTCCGGGACTAGCGGGAGCTACGAGCAGTACTTC
CASSLVSGTSGSYEQYF
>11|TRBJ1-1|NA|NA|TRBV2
TGTGCCAGCAGTGAATATAGCGAAGCTTTCTTT
CASSEYSEAFF